This entry lists 7 T cell receptor beta chains sequenced from one sample in a study of T cell responses to AZD1222 COVID-19 vaccine. Measured with immunoSEQ multiplex PCR; TCRdb has only the in-frame clones, and not every one. The data contain 110,000 to 150,000 clones, approximately 83% of them singletons. This material consisted of peripheral blood, taken on day 0 of AZD1222 vaccination. Receptors originate from an adult in good health.

This rearrangement joins TRBV5-8 to TRBJ2-7, with D uncertain. The CDR3 spans 12 residues. Between the trimmed V and J ends, which lost 4 bases and 6 bases, there was a span of 11 bases. The germline V gene has CDR1 SGHTS and CDR2 YDEGEE. The CDR3 DNA reads TGTGCCAGCAGCGCATCTGGGATCGAGCAGTACTTC. Translated, it gives CASSASGIEQYF.

V is TRBV9 and J is TRBJ2-7, with 9 bases that match TRBD1. V trimming: 0 bases; J trimming: 2 bases; junction bases outside the gene matches: 0. The CDR3 runs 14 residues. Germline V gene lookup returns CDR1 SGDLS and CDR2 YYNGEE. This CDR3 reads CASSVGQGAYEQYF. In nucleotides, the CDR3 is TGTGCCAGCAGCGTAGGACAGGGGGCCTACGAGCAGTACTTC.

The CDR3 coding sequence is TGCGCCAGCAGTGAGTCGGGGACAGCTAATGAAAAACTGTTTTTT. As protein: CASSESGTANEKLFF. The V call is TRBV10-2, the J call TRBJ1-4; TRBD1 aligns across 7 bases. The trim removed 0 bases at V and 3 bases at J, leaving 1 base unmatched. This CDR3 is built from 15 residues. Germline CDR1 and CDR2: WSHSY and SAAADI.

This chain joins TRBV15 and TRBJ1-2; D perhaps matches TRBD1 (5 bases). The germline gives CDR1 LNHNV, CDR2 YYDKDF (reference sequence). Trimming pared 0 bases from V and 6 bases from J, leaving 17 bases between. CDR3 length: 16 amino acids. The CDR3 coding sequence is TGTGCCACCAGCAGAGATCCGAGAGACAGCCTTCATGGCTACACCTTC. It codes for CATSRDPRDSLHGYTF.

The chain recombines TRBV10-3 with TRBJ2-3, with D possibly TRBD1 on 5 matching bases. V was pared by 0 bases and J by 2 bases, with 9 bases between. Germline CDR1 ENHRY, CDR2 SYGVKD. The CDR3 loop spans 15 amino acids. The CDR3 protein is CAISESEQATDTQYF. The CDR3 DNA follows: TGTGCCATCAGTGAGTCTGAACAGGCCACAGATACGCAGTATTTT.

To note about this clone: This same CDR3 is encoded by further DNA sequences in the sample. The rearrangement joins TRBV7-2 to TRBJ2-7, with no clear D. This CDR3 has 11 residues. Germline CDR1 reads SGHTA; CDR2 reads FQGNSA. V was clipped by 4 bases and J by 3 bases, with 4 bases between them. Written as DNA, the CDR3 is TGTGCCAGCAGCTCATACTACGAGCAGTACTTC. It yields the protein CASSSYYEQYF.

This clone was seen a single time. The rearrangement joins TRBV4-1 to TRBJ2-1; a weak D match, TRBD2 (7 bases). Germline V CDR1 and CDR2: MGHRA, YSYEKL. The CDR3 is 16 residues long. Trimming left V 1 base short and J 5 bases short, with 15 bases between. CDR3 sequence (DNA): TGCGCCAGCAGCCAAGGAGGCAGGGAGGGGGACAATGAGCAGTTCTTC. Amino acids: CASSQGGREGDNEQFF.